These T cell receptor beta chains were read from a single sample in a study of cytomegalovirus exposure and HLA in healthy donors. Measured with immunoSEQ multiplex PCR; TCRdb has only the in-frame clones, and not every one. The sample shows 150,000 to 200,000 clones, approximately 73% of them seen only once. Sequenced input: PBMCs. The receptors were sampled from a man aged 50 or older in good health and CMV-seronegative. CDR3s include the opening cysteine and the closing phenylalanine or tryptophan. A D gene is named only where the DNA matches it firmly. Where a row states a size, it is once, few, many or the class of an expanded clone; other rows omit it.

>few|TRBV27|TRBD1|TRBJ1-2
CASSFSRDSRYGYTF
TGTGCCAGCAGTTTCTCCCGGGACAGCCGCTATGGCTACACCTTC
>-|TRBV5-4|-|TRBJ2-5
CASSRQAQETQYF
TGTGCCAGCAGTCGACAGGCCCAAGAGACCCAGTACTTC
>once|TRBV7-3|-|TRBJ2-7
CASSSLAGYEQYF
TGTGCCAGCAGCTCCCTCGCGGGGTACGAGCAGTACTTC
>few|TRBV7-9|-|TRBJ1-5
CASSWSGGGGSQPQHF
TGTGCCAGCAGTTGGAGCGGGGGCGGGGGGAGTCAGCCCCAGCATTTT
>-|TRBV27|-|TRBJ1-1
CASRSETGMNTEAFF
TGTGCCAGCAGGAGTGAAACAGGGATGAACACTGAAGCTTTCTTT
>-|TRBV6-4|-|TRBJ1-2
CASSDRGNYGYTF
TGTGCCAGCAGTGACAGGGGGAACTATGGCTACACCTTC
>-|TRBV6-1|TRBD1|TRBJ2-1
CASSRQGAYSEQFF
TGTGCCAGCAGCCGACAGGGGGCTTATAGTGAGCAGTTCTTC
>-|TRBV7-8|TRBD2|TRBJ2-1
CASSPTSGNEQFF
TGTGCCAGCAGCCCGACTAGCGGAAATGAGCAGTTCTTC
>-|TRBV5-8|-|TRBJ1-6
CASSLGQHNSPLHF
TGTGCCAGCAGCTTGGGACAGCATAATTCACCCCTCCACTTT
>few|TRBV4-3|-|TRBJ2-7
CASSQEASYEQYF
TGCGCCAGCAGCCAAGAAGCCTCCTACGAGCAGTACTTC